This T cell receptor (beta chain) emerged from a study of blood T cell repertoires in COVID-19. Study-wide background: Researchers got acute and convalescent COVID-19 samples from the United States, Italy and Spain.

J was trimmed by 0 bases and V by 5 bases; bases with no gene match: 12. This CDR3 spans 18 amino acids. From germline, CDR1 is MDHEN and CDR2 SYDVKM. Authors' processing steps: Using reference gene primer amplification, nucleated cell counts were estimated. Measured with immunoSEQ multiplex PCR; TCRdb has only the in-frame clones, and not every one. Clone size and the V and J calls come from that table; the DNA yielded D and trimming. The sample has under 350,000 clones; about four fifths are singletons. The TCR originated in a woman in her 50s who had recovered from COVID-19. The sequenced material came from peripheral blood. V is TRBV28 and J is TRBJ2-1; 8 bases map to TRBD1. CDR3 region: CASSGPSRGQRSYNEQFF. The CDR3 nucleotides are TGTGCCAGCAGTGGTCCAAGCAGGGGGCAGCGCTCCTACAATGAGCAGTTCTTC.